What follows is one T cell receptor (beta chain) and its context. Its matching antigen is unknown. The sample belongs to a study of shared clonotypes between healthy human individuals. General study results and limits: The naive CD4 repertoires of a few donors were compared, and approximately 4.7% of clonotypes were shared. Among donors, the sharing of clonotypes was expected to be influenced by sequencing depth.

Terminally differentiated effector memory CD45RA+ cells were left out of the naive CD8 fraction, which was CD45RO-negative and positively selected for CCR7. Several immunoSEQ 96-well plates shared each subset's DNA, each plate a replicate. This table comes from immunoSEQ multiplex PCR, and its TCRdb copy is limited to in-frame clones, with some not included. The repertoire holds about 2 million clones, about 95% seen once, with 1% to 1.3% in the top ten. The CDR3 contains 14 residues. The TCR originated in a man younger than 35 in good health. This chain joins TRBV21-1 and TRBJ2-5; the table's D call of TRBD1 was not tested on the DNA. TRBV21-1 is an annotated pseudogene. The sequenced material came from naive CD8+ T cells sorted from blood. The DNA of the CDR3 is TGTGCCAGCAGCAACAGGGGTAGGCAAGAGACCCAGTACTTC. Its protein is CASSNRGRQETQYF.